The 7 T cell receptor beta chains presented below share a single source sample, sequenced in a study of blood T cell repertoires in COVID-19. Sequenced by immunoSEQ multiplex PCR; TCRdb stores in-frame clones only, minus some. The sample carries approximately 150,000 clones, approximately 88% recorded once. The sequencing sample was made of peripheral blood. The receptors shown here come from a man aged 60 to 75 with active or convalescent COVID-19.

The chain has TRBV2 and TRBJ1-2; D possibly corresponds to TRBD1 (5 bases). The CDR3 is made up of 13 amino acids. With 8 bases removed from V and 8 bases from J, the gap between germline ends came to 18 bases. Germline CDR1 is SNHLY and CDR2 is FYNNEI. CDR3: CASSKDIGVGYTF. The CDR3 DNA reads as TGTGCCAGCTCCAAGGACATAGGGGTCGGCTACACCTTC.

The chain carries TRBV7-9 and TRBJ2-7, with TRBD1 identical over 7 bases. Losses at the gene ends were 0 bases for V and 3 bases for J; bases not matched to a gene: 8. This CDR3 region has 16 residues. Looked up from germline, CDR1 is SEHNR and CDR2 is FQNEAQ (reference sequence). The CDR3 nucleotides are TGTGCCAGCAGCTTAGCGTCGACAGGGTCGGTCTACGAGCAGTACTTC. This gives the protein CASSLASTGSVYEQYF.

The CDR3 DNA reads TGTGCCAGCAGTGTAGTCGGGACAGCGGACTACGAGCAGTACTTC. Translated, it gives CASSVVGTADYEQYF. The V gene is TRBV28, the J gene TRBJ2-7; 7 bases line up with TRBD1. V was clipped by 5 bases and J by 3 bases; unmatched bases: 10. There are 15 residues in the CDR3. The V gene's germline CDR1 is MDHEN and CDR2 SYDVKM. Complete variable domain (other parts from reference TRBV28 and TRBJ2-7): DVKVTQSSRYLVKRTGEKVFLECVQDMDHENMFWYRQDPGLGLRLIYFSYDVKMKEKGDIPEGYSVSREKKERFSLILESASTNQTSMYLCASSVVGTADYEQYFGPGTRLTVT.

The J gene is TRBJ2-1, the V gene TRBV19, with D possibly matching TRBD1 (5 bases). Germline-derived CDR1 and CDR2 are LNHDA and SQIVND (reference sequence). The V end was cut by 7 bases, the J end by 7 bases, with 17 bases between. The CDR3 runs 14 residues. The CDR3: CASTARTIKNEQFF. The CDR3 coding sequence is TGTGCCAGTACGGCCAGGACAATAAAAAATGAGCAGTTCTTC. Variable domain in full (rest from reference TRBV19 and TRBJ2-1): DGGITQSPKYLFRKEGQNVTLSCEQNLNHDAMYWYRQDPGQGLRLIYYSQIVNDFQKGDIAEGYSVSREKKESFPLTVTSAQKNPTAFYLCASTARTIKNEQFFGPGTRLTVL.

The chain is built from TRBV4-1 and TRBJ1-1; maybe TRBD1 (6 bases). V was pared by 2 bases and J by 7 bases, with 14 bases between. Germline CDR1 reads MGHRA; CDR2 reads YSYEKL. The CDR3 runs to 14 residues. The DNA of the CDR3 is TGCGCCAGCAGCCAACCTACACAGGGTATTGAAGCTTTCTTT. Its translation is CASSQPTQGIEAFF.

The CDR3 here is CASSDSGVSGNSPLHF. For the CDR3, the DNA is TGCGCCAGCAGTGATTCCGGGGTTTCTGGTAATTCACCCCTCCACTTT. The chain recombines TRBV10-1 with TRBJ1-6; no reliable D call. From germline, CDR1 is WNHNN and CDR2 SYGVQD (reference sequence). V lost 3 bases, J lost 6 bases, and 15 bases lay in between. The CDR3 consists of 16 residues.

The chain uses TRBV28 and TRBJ1-5, with TRBD1 as a possible D gene (5 bases). Trimming took 5 bases from V and 1 from J, leaving 15 bases between them. The CDR3 is made up of 16 amino acids. From germline, CDR1 is MDHEN and CDR2 SYDVKM. CDR3 sequence: CASSPPRTISNQPQHF. The CDR3 nucleotides read TGTGCCAGCAGTCCACCGCGGACAATAAGCAATCAGCCCCAGCATTTT.